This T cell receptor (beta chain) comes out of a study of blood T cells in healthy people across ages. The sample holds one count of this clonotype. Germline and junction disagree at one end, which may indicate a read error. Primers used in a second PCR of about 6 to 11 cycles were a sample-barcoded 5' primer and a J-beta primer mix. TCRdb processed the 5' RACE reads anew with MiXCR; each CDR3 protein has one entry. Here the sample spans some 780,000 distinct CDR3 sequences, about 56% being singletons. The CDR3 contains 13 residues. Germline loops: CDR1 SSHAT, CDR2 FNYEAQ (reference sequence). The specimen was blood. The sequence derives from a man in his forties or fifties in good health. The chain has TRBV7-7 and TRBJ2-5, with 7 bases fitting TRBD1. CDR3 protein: CASRGNREETQYF. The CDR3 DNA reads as TGTGCTAGCAGGGGGAACAGAGAAGAGACCCAGTACTTC.